This passage covers 18 T cell receptor beta chains from one sample sequenced in a study of T cell clonality in common variable immunodeficiency. Here immunoSEQ multiplex PCR was the method, and the copy in TCRdb shows in-frame clones only, minus some. The sample yields around 40,000 clones, without any singletons. Material: peripheral blood mononuclear cells. These receptors all come from a person aged 18 to 70 in good health.

At least ten counts were recorded for this clone. The read terminates 3 residues ahead of where the CDR3 ends, so the germline J gene completes it. The gene calls are TRBV20-1 and TRBJ1-1; D unclear. The V end lost 6 bases, the J end lost 3 bases, and 11 bases lay between the germline ends. This CDR3 is 12 amino acids long. CDR1 and CDR2 from the germline V gene are DFQATT and SNEGSKA (reference sequence). The CDR3 reads CSAIDGYTEAFF. Incomplete CDR3 DNA: TGCAGTGCCATAGACGGGTACACTGAA.

This clone was detected ten times or more. The read ends 3 residues early relative to the CDR3; the germline J gene fills the gap. This chain joins TRBV30 and TRBJ1-1, with D unclear. The V end lost 1 base, the J end lost 1 base, and 10 bases lay between the germline ends. The CDR3 has 14 amino acids. CDR1 and CDR2 from the germline V gene are GTSNPN and SVGIG (reference sequence). This CDR3 reads CAWSEVNRNTEAFF. Partial CDR3 DNA: TGTGCCTGGAGTGAGGTCAACCGGAACACTGAA.

Ten or more counts support this clone. The read comes to an end 3 residues before the CDR3 does, leaving the germline J gene to fill in the end. This sequence joins TRBV7-2 and TRBJ1-1; 7 nucleotides line up with TRBD1. This CDR3 region has 14 residues. CDR1 is SGHTA and CDR2 is FQGNSA in the germline V gene. V gave up 7 bases and J gave up 4 bases; unmatched junction bases: 9. The CDR3 DNA, read in part, is TGTGCCAGCAAGGACACAGGGGTTGGCACTGAA. Translating gives CASKDTGVGTE. The CDR3, in full, reads CASKDTGVGTEAFF.

This clone appeared a few times. Sequencing ends 3 residues short of the CDR3 end; the germline J gene provides the rest. This chain joins TRBV18 and TRBJ1-2; D perhaps matches TRBD1 (5 bases). Germline loops: CDR1 KGHSH, CDR2 LQKENI. The V end was cut by 3 bases, the J end by 2 bases, with 13 bases between. CDR3 length equals 15 residues. The CDR3 bases that were read are TGTGCCAGCTCACCGGGGCCGGGGGAGAACTATGGC. This translates into CASSPGPGENYG. The CDR3 in its entirety is CASSPGPGENYGYTF.

This clone has at least ten counts. The CDR3 extends 3 residues past the end of the read, so its final part is completed from the germline J gene. V gene TRBV7-7 combines with J gene TRBJ2-7, with TRBD1 identical over 7 bases. Germline trimming cut 5 bases from V and 3 bases from J; bases unmatched to any gene: 4. CDR1 and CDR2 (germline): SSHAT, FNYEAQ (reference sequence). This CDR3 spans 13 amino acids. The sequenced CDR3 bases are TGTGCCAGCAGCCAGGGACAGAGCTACGAG. Amino acids: CASSQGQSYE. The entire CDR3 sequence reads CASSQGQSYEQYF.

This clone was seen ten or more times. The read terminates 3 residues before the CDR3 end, so the remaining end is supplied by the germline J gene. This chain joins TRBV5-1 and TRBJ2-3; D perhaps matches TRBD2 (6 bases). The CDR3 extends over 14 amino acids. Trimming removed 3 bases from V and 2 bases from J, with 10 bases in between. Per germline, CDR1 SGHRS and CDR2 YFSETQ. This CDR3 is CASSSGVVTDTQYF. The CDR3 DNA, read in part, is TGCGCCAGCAGCTCGGGGGTCGTCACAGATACG.

There are many counts of this clone. The CDR3 end is not reached by the read, which stops 3 residues before it; the germline J gene fills it in. The J gene is TRBJ1-1, the V gene TRBV6-1; 8 nucleotides agree with TRBD1. Trimming cost V 4 bases and J 5 bases; bases outside gene matches: 12. Germline-derived CDR1 and CDR2 are MNHNS and SASEGT. CDR3 length: 16 amino acids. The covered CDR3 bases are TGTGCCAGCAGTGGAGATGACCGGACAGGGAATACTGAA. It codes for CASSGDDRTGNTE. The whole CDR3 sequence is CASSGDDRTGNTEAFF.

This clone showed up many times. The read ends 3 residues before the CDR3 terminus; that terminus is restored from the germline J gene. The J gene is TRBJ2-7, the V gene TRBV2, with a weak D call TRBD1 (5 bases). The ends were cut back, 6 bases at V and 1 base at J, with 13 bases in the middle. In germline, CDR1 is SNHLY, CDR2 FYNNEI. The CDR3 sequence is 14 residues long. The CDR3 bases that were read are TGTGCCAGCAGCCTGGGGCAGCTTTCCTACGAG. Its protein is CASSLGQLSYE. The whole CDR3 sequence reads CASSLGQLSYEQYF.

This clone has a count of ten or more. The read terminates 3 residues before the CDR3 end, so the remaining end is supplied by the germline J gene. V is TRBV9 and J is TRBJ2-1, with D possibly TRBD1 on 5 matching bases. Between the trimmed V and J ends, which lost 0 bases and 4 bases, there was a span of 5 bases. The CDR3 length is 13 residues. Germline loops: CDR1 SGDLS, CDR2 YYNGEE. CDR3 loop: CASSVEGYNEQFF. CDR3 DNA (partial): TGTGCCAGCAGCGTAGAGGGGTACAATGAG.

This clone was observed many times. The read falls 3 residues short of the CDR3 end, and the missing part is taken from the germline J gene. J is TRBJ1-1 and V is TRBV19; D is uncertain. CDR3 length: 11 residues. V was clipped by 7 bases and J by 6 bases, with 9 bases between them. Germline V CDR1 and CDR2: LNHDA, SQIVND (reference sequence). The CDR3 DNA, read in part, is TGTGCCAGTATGAGGGTATCTGAA. Translation: CASMRVSE. The complete CDR3 protein is CASMRVSEAFF.

A few counts support this clone. Other DNA sequences in this specimen translate into the identical CDR3. CDR3 sequence reads: CSARLPPRLEAFF. The sequenced part of the CDR3 DNA is TGCAGTGCTAGACTTCCTCCGCGACTCGAA. The genes are TRBV20-1 and TRBJ1-1; D remains unclear. The read terminates 3 residues before the CDR3 end, so the remaining end is supplied by the germline J gene. This CDR3 spans 13 amino acids. CDR1 is DFQATT, CDR2 SNEGSKA, per germline (reference sequence).

In this sample, this clone turned up many times. The read ends 3 residues early relative to the CDR3; the germline J gene fills the gap. V usage is TRBV30 and J usage is TRBJ1-1; the match to TRBD1 covers 12 bases. This CDR3 is built from 12 residues. Germline V lookup: CDR1 GTSNPN, CDR2 SVGIG (reference sequence). Partial CDR3 DNA: TGTGCCCGAAGGGGACAGGGGGCTTTT. It yields the protein CARRGQGAF. The whole CDR3 reads CARRGQGAFAFF. Filled out from reference TRBV30 and TRBJ1-1, the complete variable domain reads SQTIHQWPATLVQPVGSPLSLECTVEGTSNPNLYWYRQAAGRGLQLLFYSVGIGQISSEVPQNLSASRPQDRQFILSSKKLLLSDSGFYLCARRGQGAFAFFGQGTRLTVV.

This clone was observed many times. Read sequence stops 3 residues before the CDR3 end, and the germline J gene provides the missing end. This sequence joins TRBV7-8 and TRBJ2-2; D remains unclear. The CDR3 covers 15 residues. Between the trimmed V and J ends, which lost 1 base and 7 bases, there was a span of 13 bases. Germline V gives CDR1 SGHVS, CDR2 FQNEAQ. The DNA read from the CDR3 is TGTGCCAGCAGCTTAGTAGCTGGGTCGGGCGGGGAG. Protein product: CASSLVAGSGGE. The CDR3 in full is CASSLVAGSGGELFF.

The table lists this clone with many counts. With the read ending 3 residues before the CDR3 end, the germline J gene is used to fill in that end. The J gene is TRBJ1-2, the V gene TRBV19; 10 nucleotides agree with TRBD1. The CDR3 contains 14 residues. The ends lost 6 bases at V and 4 bases at J; junction bases unmatched: 5. Germline CDR1 LNHDA, CDR2 SQIVND (reference sequence). Incomplete CDR3 DNA: TGTGCCAGTAGCCCGGGACAGGGGAGCTATGGC. The encoded protein is CASSPGQGSYG. The whole CDR3 sequence reads CASSPGQGSYGYTF.

This clone was seen repeatedly, ten times or more. The CDR3 end is not reached by the read, which stops 3 residues before it; the germline J gene fills it in. The chain uses TRBV5-1 and TRBJ2-3; no reliable D call. Germline-derived CDR1 and CDR2 are SGHRS and YFSETQ. CDR3 length: 14 amino acids. V lost 4 bases to trimming and J lost 0 bases, with 9 bases between them. The sequenced part of the CDR3 DNA is TGCGCCAGCAGCAGCCCATCTAGCACAGATACG. Translated, it gives CASSSPSSTDT. The full CDR3 protein is CASSSPSSTDTQYF.

Many counts were recorded for this clone. With the read ending 3 residues before the CDR3 end, the germline J gene is used to fill in that end. V usage is TRBV13 and J usage is TRBJ1-2; TRBD1 agrees at 9 bases. Germline CDR1 reads PRHDT; CDR2 reads FYEKMQ (reference sequence). V dropped 5 bases and J dropped 7; count of bases not matched to a gene: 8. The CDR3 covers 14 residues. CDR3 region: CASSPTGGQGGYTF. The CDR3 DNA, read in part, is TGTGCCAGCAGCCCCACAGGGGGCCAGGGTGGC.

This clone showed up many times. The junction does not match germline at one end; this may be a read error. Read data end 3 residues before the CDR3 end; the end is taken from the germline J gene. This chain connects TRBV7-7 to TRBJ2-7, with 11 bases matching TRBD1. Germline-derived CDR1 and CDR2 are SSHAT and FNYEAQ (reference sequence). CDR3 length: 14 amino acids. The DNA read from the CDR3 is TGTGCTAGCAGCTTAGGACAGGGGGCTTACGAG. Translated: CASSLGQGAYE. In full, the CDR3 reads CASSLGQGAYEQYF.

Many counts were recorded for this clone. The CDR3 end lies 3 residues beyond the end of the read and is filled in from the germline J gene. The rearrangement uses TRBV5-1 and TRBJ2-5; 7 nucleotides agree with TRBD1. The CDR3 length is 15 residues. V lost 0 bases to trimming and J lost 5 bases; unmatched junction nucleotides: 7. Per the germline V gene, CDR1 is SGHRS and CDR2 is YFSETQ. The DNA read from the CDR3 is TGCGCCAGCAGCTTGGGGGGACAGCCAGCGGAGACC. It yields the protein CASSLGGQPAET. The whole CDR3 protein is CASSLGGQPAETQYF. Full variable domain (remainder filled in from reference TRBV5-1 and TRBJ2-5): KAGVTQTPRYLIKTRGQQVTLSCSPISGHRSVSWYQQTPGQGLQFLFEYFSETQRNKGNFPGRFSGRQFSNSRSEMNVSTLELGDSALYLCASSLGGQPAETQYFGPGTRLLVL.